These T cell receptor beta chains were read from a single sample in a study of vaccination effects on CD4 cells after COVID-19. Produced via immunoSEQ multiplex PCR; TCRdb's table is partial and in-frame only. The sample yields 45,000 or so clones, about 76% seen once. Their antigen targets remain unknown. Specimen: CD4+ T cells from PBMCs cultured without peptide, collected before COVID-19 vaccination. Receptors originate from a human donor who had a prior SARS-CoV-2 infection. Each CDR3 is given with its conserved first and last residue. A row's size may be missing; if present it is once, few, many or a size class.

clone_size	v_call	j_call	cdr3_aa
-	TRBV10-3	TRBJ1-1	CAISGEGIEAFF
-	TRBV4-1	TRBJ2-1	CASSQVAGVYNEQFF
-	TRBV7-3	TRBJ1-1	CASSLQAAPNTEAFF
-	TRBV2	TRBJ1-4	CASKNRDQSEKLFF
-	TRBV5-6	TRBJ2-1	CASSYRSYNEQFF
-	TRBV18	TRBJ1-4	CASSERQGPNEKLFF
-	TRBV15	TRBJ2-3	CATSRGEDTQYF
few	TRBV5-1	TRBJ1-1	CASSDDLVWVGTEAFF
few	TRBV6-6	TRBJ1-5	CASNDGASGSLQPQHF
-	TRBV9	TRBJ2-5	CASTPTSWGETQYF
-	TRBV5-1	TRBJ2-3	CASSLGLADADTQYF
-	TRBV2	TRBJ1-3	CASRVTGGFGNTIYF
-	TRBV24-1	TRBJ1-5	CATSAQGGEPQHF